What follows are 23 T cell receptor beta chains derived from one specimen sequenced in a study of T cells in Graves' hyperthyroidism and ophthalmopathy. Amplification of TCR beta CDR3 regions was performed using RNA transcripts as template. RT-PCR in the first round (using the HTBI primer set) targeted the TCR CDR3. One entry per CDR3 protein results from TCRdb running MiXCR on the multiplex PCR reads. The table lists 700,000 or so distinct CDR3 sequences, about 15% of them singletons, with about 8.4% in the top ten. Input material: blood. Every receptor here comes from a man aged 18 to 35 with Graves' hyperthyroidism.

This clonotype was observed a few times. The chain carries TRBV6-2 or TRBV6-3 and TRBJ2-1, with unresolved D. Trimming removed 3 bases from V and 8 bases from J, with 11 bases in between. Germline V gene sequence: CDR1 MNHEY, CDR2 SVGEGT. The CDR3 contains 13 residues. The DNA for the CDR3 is TGTGCCAGCAGTTATTGGTCTAGGGATGAGCAGTTCTTC. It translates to CASSYWSRDEQFF.

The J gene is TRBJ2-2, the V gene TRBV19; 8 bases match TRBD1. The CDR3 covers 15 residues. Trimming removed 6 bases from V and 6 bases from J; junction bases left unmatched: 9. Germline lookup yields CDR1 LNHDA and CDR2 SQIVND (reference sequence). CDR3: CASRDRQGRSGELFF. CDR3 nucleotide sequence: TGTGCCAGTAGAGACCGACAGGGGAGGTCCGGGGAGCTGTTTTTT.

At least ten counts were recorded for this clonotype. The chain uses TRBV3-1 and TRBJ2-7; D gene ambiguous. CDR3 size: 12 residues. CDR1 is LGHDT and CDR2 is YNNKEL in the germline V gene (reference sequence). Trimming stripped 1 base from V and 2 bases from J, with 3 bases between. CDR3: CASSQVPYEQYF. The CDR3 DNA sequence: TGTGCCAGCAGCCAAGTCCCCTACGAGCAGTACTTC.

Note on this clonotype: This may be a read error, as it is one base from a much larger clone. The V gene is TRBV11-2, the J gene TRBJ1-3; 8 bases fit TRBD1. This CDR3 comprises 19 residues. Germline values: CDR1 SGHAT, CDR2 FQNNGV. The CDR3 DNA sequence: TGTGTCAGCAGCCCGGGGGTCATAGACAGGGGACTCTCTGGAAACACCATATATTTT. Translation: CVSSPGVIDRGLSGNTIYF.

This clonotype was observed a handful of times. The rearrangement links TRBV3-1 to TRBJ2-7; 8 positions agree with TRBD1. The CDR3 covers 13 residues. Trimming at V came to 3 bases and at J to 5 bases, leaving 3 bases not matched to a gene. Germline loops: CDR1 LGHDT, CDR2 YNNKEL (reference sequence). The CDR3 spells CASSQDRENEQYF. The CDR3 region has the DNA TGTGCCAGCAGCCAGGACAGGGAGAACGAGCAGTACTTC.

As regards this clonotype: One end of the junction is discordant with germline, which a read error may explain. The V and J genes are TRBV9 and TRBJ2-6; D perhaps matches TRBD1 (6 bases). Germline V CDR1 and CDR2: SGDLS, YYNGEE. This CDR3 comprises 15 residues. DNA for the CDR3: TGTGCCTGCAGCACCAGGGGCTCTGGGGCCAACGTCCTGACTTTC. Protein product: CACSTRGSGANVLTF.

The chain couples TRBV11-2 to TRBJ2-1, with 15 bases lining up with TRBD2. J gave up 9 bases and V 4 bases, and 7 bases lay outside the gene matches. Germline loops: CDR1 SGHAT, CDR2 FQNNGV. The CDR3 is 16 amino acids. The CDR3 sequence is CASSSGTSGRIFEQFF. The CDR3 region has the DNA TGTGCCAGCAGCTCCGGGACTAGCGGGAGGATTTTTGAGCAGTTCTTC. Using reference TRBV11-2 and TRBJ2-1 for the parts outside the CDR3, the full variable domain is EAGVAQSPRYKIIEKRQSVAFWCNPISGHATLYWYQQILGQGPKLLIQFQNNGVVDDSQLPKDRFSAERLKGVDSTLKIQPAKLEDSAVYLCASSSGTSGRIFEQFFGPGTRLTVL.

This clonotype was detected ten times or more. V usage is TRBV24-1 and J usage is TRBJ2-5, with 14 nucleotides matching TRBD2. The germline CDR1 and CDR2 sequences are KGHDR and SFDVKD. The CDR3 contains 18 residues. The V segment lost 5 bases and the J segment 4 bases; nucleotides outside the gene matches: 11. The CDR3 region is CATSATPGTSGSLETQYF. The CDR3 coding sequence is TGTGCCACCAGTGCTACTCCCGGGACTAGCGGGAGTCTAGAGACCCAGTACTTC.

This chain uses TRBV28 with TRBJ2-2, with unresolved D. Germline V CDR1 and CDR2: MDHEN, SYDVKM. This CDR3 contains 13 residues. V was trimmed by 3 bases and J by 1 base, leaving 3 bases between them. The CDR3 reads CASSFQNTGELFF. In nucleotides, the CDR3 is TGTGCCAGCAGTTTCCAGAACACCGGGGAGCTGTTTTTT.

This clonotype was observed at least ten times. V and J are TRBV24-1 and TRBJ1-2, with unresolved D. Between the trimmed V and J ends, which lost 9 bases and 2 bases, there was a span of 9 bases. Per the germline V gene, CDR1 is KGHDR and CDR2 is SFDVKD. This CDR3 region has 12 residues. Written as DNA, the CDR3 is TGTGCCACCCACACAGAAAACTATGGCTACACCTTC. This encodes CATHTENYGYTF.

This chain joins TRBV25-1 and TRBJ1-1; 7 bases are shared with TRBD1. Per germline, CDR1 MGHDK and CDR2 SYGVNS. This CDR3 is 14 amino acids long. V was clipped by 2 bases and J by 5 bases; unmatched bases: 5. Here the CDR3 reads CASSEQSGGTEAFF. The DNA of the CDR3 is TGTGCCAGCAGTGAACAATCAGGGGGGACTGAAGCTTTCTTT.

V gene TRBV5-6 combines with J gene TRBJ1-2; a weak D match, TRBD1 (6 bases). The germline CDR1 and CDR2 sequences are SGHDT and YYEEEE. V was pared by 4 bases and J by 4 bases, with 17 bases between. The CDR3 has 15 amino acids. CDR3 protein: CASSPTLQGGYGYTF. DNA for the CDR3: TGTGCCAGCAGCCCCACCCTACAGGGCGGCTATGGCTACACCTTC.

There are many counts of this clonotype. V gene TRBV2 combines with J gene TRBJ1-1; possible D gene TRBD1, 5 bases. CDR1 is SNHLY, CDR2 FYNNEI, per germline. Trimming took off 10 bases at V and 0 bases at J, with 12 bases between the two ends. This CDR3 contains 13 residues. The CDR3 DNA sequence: TGTGCCACCTCGGAAGGGGTGAACACTGAAGCTTTCTTT. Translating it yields CATSEGVNTEAFF.

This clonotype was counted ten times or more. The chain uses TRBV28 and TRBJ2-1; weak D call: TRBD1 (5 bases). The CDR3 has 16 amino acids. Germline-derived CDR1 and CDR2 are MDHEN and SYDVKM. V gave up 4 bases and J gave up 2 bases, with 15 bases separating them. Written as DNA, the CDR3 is TGTGCCAGCAGTTCAACCCACAGGCCCCCCTACAATGAGCAGTTCTTC. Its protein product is CASSSTHRPPYNEQFF.

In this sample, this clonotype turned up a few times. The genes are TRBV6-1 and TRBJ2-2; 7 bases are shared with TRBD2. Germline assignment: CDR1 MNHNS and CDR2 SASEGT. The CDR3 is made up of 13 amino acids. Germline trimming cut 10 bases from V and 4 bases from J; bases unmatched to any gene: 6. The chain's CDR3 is CAMGGSGTGELFF. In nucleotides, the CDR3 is TGTGCCATGGGGGGGTCGGGCACCGGGGAGCTGTTTTTT.

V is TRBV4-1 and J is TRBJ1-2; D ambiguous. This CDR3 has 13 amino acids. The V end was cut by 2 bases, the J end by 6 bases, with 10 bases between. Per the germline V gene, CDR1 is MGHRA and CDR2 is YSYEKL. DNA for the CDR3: TGCGCCAGCAGCCAATATAACCAGGATGGCTACACCTTC. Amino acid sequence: CASSQYNQDGYTF.

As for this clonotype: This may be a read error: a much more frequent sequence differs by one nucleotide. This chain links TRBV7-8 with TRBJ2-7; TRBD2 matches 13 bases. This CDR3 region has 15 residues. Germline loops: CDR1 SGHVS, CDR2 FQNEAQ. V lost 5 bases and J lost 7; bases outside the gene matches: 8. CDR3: CASSPTSGRAHEQYF. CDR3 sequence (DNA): TGTGCCAGCAGCCCAACTAGCGGGAGGGCCCATGAGCAGTACTTC.

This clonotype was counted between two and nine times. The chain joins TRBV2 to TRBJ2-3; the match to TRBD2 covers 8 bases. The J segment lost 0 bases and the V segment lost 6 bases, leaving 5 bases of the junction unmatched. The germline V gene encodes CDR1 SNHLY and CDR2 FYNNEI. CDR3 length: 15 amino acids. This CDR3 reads CASRDTSGSTDTQYF. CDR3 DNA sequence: TGTGCCAGCAGGGACACTAGCGGAAGCACAGATACGCAGTATTTT.

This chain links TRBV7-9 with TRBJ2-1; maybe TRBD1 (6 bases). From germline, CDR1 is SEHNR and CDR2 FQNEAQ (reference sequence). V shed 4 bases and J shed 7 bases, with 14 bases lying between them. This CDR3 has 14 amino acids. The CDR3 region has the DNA TGTGCCAGCAGCTGGTTAAAAAGGGGGAATGAGCAGTTCTTC. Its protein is CASSWLKRGNEQFF.

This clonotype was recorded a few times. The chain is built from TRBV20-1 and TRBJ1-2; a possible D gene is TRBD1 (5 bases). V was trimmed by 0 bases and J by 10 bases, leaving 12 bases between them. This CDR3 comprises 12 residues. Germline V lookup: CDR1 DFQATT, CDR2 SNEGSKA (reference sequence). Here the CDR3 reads CSARDRGTAYTF. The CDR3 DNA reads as TGCAGTGCTAGAGATCGGGGGACTGCCTACACCTTC.

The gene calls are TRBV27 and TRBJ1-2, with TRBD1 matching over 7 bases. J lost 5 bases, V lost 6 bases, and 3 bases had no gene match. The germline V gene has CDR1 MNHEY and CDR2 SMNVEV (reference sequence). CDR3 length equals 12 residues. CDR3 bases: TGTGCCAGCAGGGACAGGCTTTATGGCTACACCTTC. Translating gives CASRDRLYGYTF.

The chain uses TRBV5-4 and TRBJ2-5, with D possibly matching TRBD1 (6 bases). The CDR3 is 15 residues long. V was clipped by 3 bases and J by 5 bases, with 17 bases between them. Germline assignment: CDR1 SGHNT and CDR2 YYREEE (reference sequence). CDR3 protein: CASSSRQGSGETQYF. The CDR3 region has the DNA TGTGCCAGCAGCTCGCGCCAGGGGTCCGGGGAGACCCAGTACTTC.

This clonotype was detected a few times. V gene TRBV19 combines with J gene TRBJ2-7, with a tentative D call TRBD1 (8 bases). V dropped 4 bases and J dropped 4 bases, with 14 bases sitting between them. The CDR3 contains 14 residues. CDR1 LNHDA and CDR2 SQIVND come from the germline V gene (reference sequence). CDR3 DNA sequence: TGTGCCAGTAGTAAACAGGGGGGGGCTTACGAGCAGTACTTC. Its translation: CASSKQGGAYEQYF.